The clone carrying this TCR beta chain was seen a single time. The antigen is undetermined. Germline is not matched at one junction end, which may reflect a read error. The entry originates in a study of tumor and adjacent non-tumor tissue in lung cancer. Study as a whole: The cohort had approximately 12 adenocarcinoma, a couple of squamous cell and 1 small cell patients. Samples averaged around 3.9 million productive TCRbeta reads each. Overall study findings and caveats: Tumor tissue had significantly higher TCR diversity than normal lung. Patients with more diverse tumor TCRs had worse survival.

Three rounds of nested PCR, following a modified ARM-PCR protocol, produced the TCRbeta library. TCRdb re-called the multiplex PCR reads with MiXCR, one entry per CDR3 protein. This sample has approximately 68,000 distinct CDR3 sequences, with roughly 72% found just once. Germline assignment: CDR1 MNHEY and CDR2 SVGEGT. The CDR3 is 16 residues long. RNA was extracted from bulk tissue without any cell sorting. The TCR originated in a man in his sixties with non-small cell lung cancer. The chain has TRBV6-2 or TRBV6-3 and TRBJ2-7, with 8 bases identical to TRBD1. Sequencing used lung tumor tissue. The CDR3 loop reads CASSFGTGFISYGQYF. The CDR3, as DNA: TGTGCCAGCAGTTTTGGGACAGGTTTCATCTCCTACGGGCAGTACTTC.